This T cell receptor (beta chain) was retrieved from a study of beta chain features in type 1 diabetes (dated by TCRdb to the late 2010s). Context from the whole study: Mean age, gender distribution, total cell number and subset yield were not different between patients and healthy donors. The study compared the TCRB repertoires of sorted circulating CD4+ T cell subsets in recently diagnosed type 1 diabetes patients with those in matched healthy donors. Whereas all 30 or so donors provided naive and central memory subsets, regulatory and stem cell-like memory subsets were isolated from just 8 patients and roughly eight healthy donors. Across all samples, 107,917,701 sorted cells were examined, and cell number per subset correlated strongly with RNA yield.

A remark on this clone: What this receptor recognizes is not known. Base-call qualities are not available, and no considerably larger clone is one nucleotide away.

CDR1 and CDR2 are read off the germline V gene as MDHEN and SYDVKM. The CDR3 has 13 amino acids, counting the end cysteine and phenylalanine. Solely the CDR3 DNA is kept, with 39 bases framed from the first base. V and J lose 6 bases and 2 bases, and a span of 8 bases separates them. A single peripheral blood draw of around 120 mL on average was collected from each donor into heparinised tubes. Naive, central memory, regulatory and stem cell-like memory CD4+ T cells were sorted on a BD FACSAria II using a panel including CD45RO, CCR7, CD25, CD127, CD95 and CD27. A purity above 98% was achieved for all sorted populations. PBMCs were isolated immediately by Lymphoprep density gradient centrifugation and stained directly without culture. So that batch effects would be minimized, each experiment stained and sorted samples in pairs, pairing one healthy donor with one patient. All of the isolated RNA was reverse transcribed with the High Capacity cDNA Reverse Transcription Kit, so expressed TCRB transcripts were sequenced. Deep immunoSEQ sequencing was applied to naive, central memory and regulatory T cell samples, giving an average of roughly 3.5 million total reads per sample. After sorted cells were lysed in RLT buffer, RNA was extracted with DNase-treated RNeasy Micro or Mini kits, with the choice depending on cell number. Each cell subset was processed on its own to prevent cross-contamination, while patient and healthy donor samples were processed together. TCRB sequences were amplified from cDNA with the immunoSEQ multiplex PCR, producing 87-bp fragments spanning the CDR3 region. Sequencing of the amplicons was performed on the Illumina HiSeq platform. Turning to the authors' computational methods: Synthetic template baselines were used to correct PCR bias computationally, reads within Hamming distance 2 were collapsed, and singletons that could not be merged were discarded. Reads were aligned against IMGT to assign V, D and J genes, CDR3 length and insertions or deletions at six rearrangement sites. Clonotype counts were normalized to sorted cell number within each subset before computing true diversity and Gini coefficients with the tcR R package. The overlap coefficient, calculated on TCRB nucleotide sequences, was used to quantify repertoire sharing. Out-of-frame TCRB sequences from naive cells were analyzed to stand in for the pre-selection repertoire. What TCRdb holds here is the immuneACCESS table cut down to in-frame rearrangements. Part of the clones is not present; checked against another copy, under half of the missing clones reflect an unresolved V gene, and the others are unexplained. The D gene and trimming were derived from the DNA, and the V and J assignments and clone size from that table. Here the sample has fewer than 350,000 clones; around 16% occur a single time. The top ten clonotypes cover 0.015% to 0.019% of the sample.

What the study reported, not specific to this receptor: A moderate but significant shortening of TCRB CDR3 length was observed in type 1 diabetes patients in all four CD4+ subsets. Patients with type 1 diabetes made fewer insertions and deleted more nucleotides at VDJ recombination sites, implying thymic rearrangement abnormalities. Because cDNA was sequenced instead of genomic DNA, activated cells with high expression could be over-represented, although the groups did not differ in activation or CD3 levels. Naive, central memory and regulatory TCRB repertoires appeared to be more alike among patients than among healthy donors. PCR might favor shorter templates, but patient and control samples were amplified and corrected together, so any skew would affect both groups equally. HLA sub-analyses involved small numbers of individuals, so any influence of HLA type on TCRB rearrangement remained unresolved.

The TCR was taken from a man between 18 and 35 years old with type 1 diabetes. The sample consisted of naive CD4+ T cells from blood. Taken with the paper, the label for cell subset or site translates to: true naive CD4+ T cells. The sequence is built from TRBV28 and TRBJ1-5, and TRBD1 may be the D gene, going by 6 matching bases. The CDR3 protein sequence reads: CASRSGGNQPQHF. DNA sequence: TGTGCCAGCAGATCAGGGGGCAATCAGCCCCAGCATTTT.